The text below deals with one T cell receptor (beta chain). The antigen is unknown. This sample is drawn from a study of T cell responses to AZD1222 COVID-19 vaccine. The CDR3 is 13 residues long. V lost 6 bases and J lost 4, with 11 bases in between. Per germline, CDR1 KGHDR and CDR2 SFDVKD. The repertoire was sequenced with immunoSEQ multiplex PCR; TCRdb's copy has only in-frame clones and lacks some. The sample lists 130,000 or so clones, about 93% occurring once. Study-level points and caveats: Baseline seropositives among AZD1222 recipients totaled only five to seven. Mostly white British, mostly female donors; authors suggested clonal diversity may be underestimated.

The clonotype comes from an adult in good health. The starting material was peripheral blood, obtained on day 0 of AZD1222 vaccination. The V and J genes are TRBV24-1 and TRBJ1-2, with D tentatively TRBD1 (6 bases). The CDR3 loop is CATSYRDLYGYTF. The CDR3 region has the DNA TGTGCCACCAGTTACAGGGATCTCTATGGCTACACCTTC.